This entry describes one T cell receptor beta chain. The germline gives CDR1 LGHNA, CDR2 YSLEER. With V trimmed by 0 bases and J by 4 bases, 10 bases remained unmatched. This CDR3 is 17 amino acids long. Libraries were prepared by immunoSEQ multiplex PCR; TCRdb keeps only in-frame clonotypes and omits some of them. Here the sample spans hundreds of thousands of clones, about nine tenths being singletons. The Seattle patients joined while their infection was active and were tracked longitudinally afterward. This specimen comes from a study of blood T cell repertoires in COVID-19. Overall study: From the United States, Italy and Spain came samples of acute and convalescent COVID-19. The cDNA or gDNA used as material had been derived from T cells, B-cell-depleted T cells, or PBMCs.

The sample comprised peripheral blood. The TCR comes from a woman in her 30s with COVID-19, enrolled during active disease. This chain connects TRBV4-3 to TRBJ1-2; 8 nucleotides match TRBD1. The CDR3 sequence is CASSQDPGSTGGYGYTF. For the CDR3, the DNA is TGCGCCAGCAGCCAAGATCCCGGCTCCACAGGGGGCTATGGCTACACCTTC.